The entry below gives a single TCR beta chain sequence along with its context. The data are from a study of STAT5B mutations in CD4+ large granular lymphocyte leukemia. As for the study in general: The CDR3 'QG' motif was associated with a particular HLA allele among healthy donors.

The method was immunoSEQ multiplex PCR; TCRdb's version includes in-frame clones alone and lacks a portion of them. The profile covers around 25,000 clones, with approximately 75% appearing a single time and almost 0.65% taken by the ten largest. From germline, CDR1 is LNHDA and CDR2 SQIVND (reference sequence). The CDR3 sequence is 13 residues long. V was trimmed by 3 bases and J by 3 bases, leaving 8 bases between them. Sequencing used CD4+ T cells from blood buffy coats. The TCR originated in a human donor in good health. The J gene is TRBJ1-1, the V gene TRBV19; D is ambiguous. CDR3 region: CASSIGGDTEAFF. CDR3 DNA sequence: TGTGCCAGTAGTATCGGTGGGGACACTGAAGCTTTCTTT.